Presented here are 26 T cell receptor beta chains from one specimen sequenced in a study of tumor and adjacent non-tumor tissue in lung cancer. A modified ARM-PCR protocol with three rounds of nested PCR amplified TCRbeta. Each CDR3 protein is one row after TCRdb ran MiXCR on the multiplex PCR reads. The sample lists 69,000 or so distinct CDR3 sequences; 73% were seen once. No cell sorting was done before RNA was extracted from the tissue. What was sequenced was lung tumor tissue. These receptors originate from a man aged 60 to 69 with non-small cell lung cancer.

For this clonotype: One end of the junction fails to match germline, which may point to a read error. This chain links TRBV15 with TRBJ2-1; 7 nucleotides agree with TRBD2. The CDR3 is made up of 15 amino acids. Germline CDR1 is LNHNV and CDR2 is YYDKDF (reference sequence). The CDR3 DNA is TGTGTCACCAGCAGAGATTTCGGCGGGAGCCCGACGCAGTTCTTC. Its translation: CVTSRDFGGSPTQFF. Drawing the rest from reference TRBV15 and TRBJ2-1, the complete variable domain is DAMVIQNPRYQVTQFGKPVTLSCSQTLNHNVMYWYQQKSSQAPKLLFHYYDKDFNNEADTPDNFQSRRPNTSFCFLDIRSPGLGDTAMYLCVTSRDFGGSPTQFFGPGTRLTVL.

Of note for this clonotype: At one end the junction does not follow the germline gene, possibly because of a read error. The chain recombines TRBV28 with TRBJ2-7, with D possibly matching TRBD1 (6 bases). In germline, CDR1 is MDHEN, CDR2 SYDVKM. The length of the CDR3 is 14 residues. Here the CDR3 reads CASCLRGISYEQYF. DNA for the CDR3: TGCGCCAGCTGTCTGAGGGGGATTAGCTACGAGCAGTACTTC.

This clonotype was observed many times. A read error may account for a junction end that differs from germline. The chain is built from TRBV6-5 and TRBJ1-5; D may be TRBD1 (6 bases). This CDR3 region has 14 residues. From germline, CDR1 is MNHEY and CDR2 SVGAGI. CDR3 in DNA: TGTGCCAGAAGTTACGGACAGTCCAATAAGAAACAGCATTTT. Protein sequence: CARSYGQSNKKQHF.

With regard to this clonotype: Because the CDR3 is missing its conserved closing phenylalanine or tryptophan, this is likely a read error. This chain uses TRBV29-1 with TRBJ2-4; D is ambiguous. The CDR3 is 14 amino acids. V was clipped by 7 bases and J by 1 base, with 14 bases between them. The germline V gene encodes CDR1 SQVTM and CDR2 ANQGSEA. Here the CDR3 reads CSASVGHAKNIQYY. CDR3 coding DNA: TGCAGCGCCTCGGTAGGGCATGCCAAAAACATTCAGTACTAT.

With regard to this clonotype: Mismatch with germline at one junction end may stem from a read error. V gene TRBV20-1 combines with J gene TRBJ1-2, with a possible D match to TRBD1 (6 bases). Germline V lookup: CDR1 DFQATT, CDR2 SNEGSKA (reference sequence). This CDR3 has 14 residues. The CDR3 spells CSANLMDSNCGYTF. CDR3 coding DNA: TGCAGTGCTAACCTCATGGACAGTAACTGTGGCTACACCTTC.

Worth noting for this clonotype: Here the CDR3 omits its conserved ending phenylalanine or tryptophan, so a read error is the likely source. The CDR3 DNA sequence: TGCAGTGCTAGGTCCCACAGGCCTTCCTCCTACAATGAGCAGTTCCTC. Its protein product is CSARSHRPSSYNEQFL. The chain recombines TRBV20-1 with TRBJ2-1, with D possibly being TRBD1 (5 bases). The CDR3 has 16 amino acids. Germline V gene lookup returns CDR1 DFQATT and CDR2 SNEGSKA (reference sequence). V was trimmed by 3 bases and J by 0 bases, leaving 15 bases between them.

To note about this clonotype: One end of the junction fails to match germline, which may point to a read error. The chain employs TRBV5-1 and TRBJ2-3, with D possibly TRBD1 on 7 matching bases. CDR3 length: 15 residues. Germline V gene data show CDR1 as SGHRS and CDR2 as YFSETQ. CDR3 sequence: CASSLAGQSTDRQYF. The CDR3 nucleotides are TGCGCCAGCAGTCTCGCGGGACAGAGCACAGATAGGCAGTATTTT.

This sequence joins TRBV2 and TRBJ2-3; 14 bases are shared with TRBD2. The CDR3 has 17 amino acids. Trimming removed 4 bases from V and 5 bases from J; junction bases left unmatched: 8. In germline, CDR1 is SNHLY, CDR2 FYNNEI. The CDR3 sequence: CASSAGLAGAGRDTQYF. The CDR3 DNA follows: TGTGCCAGCAGTGCGGGACTAGCGGGGGCTGGAAGAGATACGCAGTATTTT.

The J gene is TRBJ2-2, the V gene TRBV29-1; no clear D gene. CDR3 size: 14 residues. Germline V gene sequence: CDR1 SQVTM, CDR2 ANQGSEA. V gave up 4 bases and J gave up 7 bases, with 16 bases separating them. In DNA, the CDR3 is TGCAGCGTTGGGTCCAGCGTCTACATCGGGGAGCTGTTTTTT. Translated, it gives CSVGSSVYIGELFF.

This clonotype was detected a few times. A clone one base away is much larger, so this may be a read error. This chain connects TRBV12-3 or TRBV12-4 to TRBJ2-2; 8 bases agree with TRBD1. With 8 bases clipped from V and 8 bases from J, the junction kept 10 bases outside the gene matches. This CDR3 has 14 residues. CDR3 in amino acids: CASCYRGIEGELFF. In DNA, the CDR3 is TGTGCCAGCTGTTACAGGGGGATTGAAGGGGAGCTGTTTTTT.

Concerning this clonotype itself: Germline and junction disagree at one end, which may indicate a read error. The chain couples TRBV6-6 to TRBJ2-1, with 7 bases lining up with TRBD2. The CDR3 runs to 13 residues. Germline CDR1 reads MNHNY; CDR2 reads SVGAGI (reference sequence). The CDR3 sequence: CASSYSREYGQFF. CDR3 coding DNA: TGTGCCAGTAGTTACTCGCGGGAGTATGGGCAGTTCTTC.

Points on this clonotype: The junction departs from germline at one end; a sequencing error may be responsible. The chain recombines TRBV6-5 with TRBJ2-2, with 7 bases identical to TRBD2. This CDR3 has 17 amino acids. Germline lookup yields CDR1 MNHEY and CDR2 SVGAGI. Here the CDR3 DNA reads TGTGCCAGCTGTCCATCGGCGGGAGCGACGAACACCGTGGAGCTGTTTTTT. Its translation is CASCPSAGATNTVELFF.

Of note for this clonotype: One end of the junction fails to match germline, which may point to a read error. The chain couples TRBV6-5 to TRBJ2-2; the D call may be TRBD1 or TRBD2 (6 bases each). CDR1 and CDR2 (germline): MNHEY, SVGAGI. This CDR3 contains 13 residues. In DNA form, the CDR3 reads TGTGCCAGCAGTTTCAAGGGGGGCGAGGAGTTGTTTTTT. It is translated as CASSFKGGEELFF.

With regard to this clonotype: Its ends do not fully match the called genes, so a read error is possible. This sequence joins TRBV29-1 and TRBJ2-5, with TRBD2 as a possible D gene (5 bases). The CDR3 consists of 11 residues. Germline loops: CDR1 SQVTM, CDR2 ANQGSEA. The CDR3 DNA reads TGCAACGTTGTGGACGGAGGGACCCAGTACTTC. Its protein product is CNVVDGGTQYF.

The gene calls are TRBV5-1 and TRBJ2-4, with D possibly being TRBD1 or TRBD2 (5 bases each). The ends were cut back, 0 bases at V and 16 bases at J, with 20 bases in the middle. Looked up from germline, CDR1 is SGHRS and CDR2 is YFSETQ. The CDR3 length is 14 residues. CDR3 DNA: TGCGCCAGCAGCTTGGTCGAGGGGAAGGACACCCAATACTTC. Translating it yields CASSLVEGKDTQYF.

On this clonotype itself: At one of its ends the junction is not consistent with the germline gene, which may arise from a read error. The genes are TRBV6-1 and TRBJ2-1; D is perhaps TRBD1 or TRBD2 (5 bases each). Germline values: CDR1 MNHNS, CDR2 SASEGT. This CDR3 is 13 amino acids long. CDR3 coding DNA: TGTGCCACGTCGGGACGGTCCCACAATGAGCAATTCTTC. As protein: CATSGRSHNEQFF.

The V and J genes are TRBV6-2 or TRBV6-3 and TRBJ2-3; maybe TRBD1 (6 bases). CDR3 size: 14 residues. Germline values: CDR1 MNHEY, CDR2 SVGEGT. V lost 5 bases, J lost 5 bases, and 14 bases lay in between. The chain's CDR3 is CASSPRIGGDTQYF. DNA of the CDR3: TGTGCCAGCAGTCCCAGGATAGGGGGAGATACGCAGTATTTT.

This sequence joins TRBV20-1 and TRBJ1-4, with 10 bases aligning to TRBD1. There are 12 residues in the CDR3. The germline V gene has CDR1 DFQATT and CDR2 SNEGSKA (reference sequence). This CDR3 reads CNVRQGAEKLFF. In nucleotides, the CDR3 is TGCAATGTTAGACAGGGGGCTGAAAAACTGTTTTTT.

The rearrangement uses TRBV5-1 and TRBJ2-5; TRBD2 agrees at 8 bases. The V gene's germline CDR1 is SGHRS and CDR2 YFSETQ. The CDR3 has 18 amino acids. V gave up 6 bases and J gave up 4 bases; unmatched junction bases: 20. The CDR3 DNA follows: TGCGCCAGCAATCCTAATCCGGGACTAGTGGGAGGGACAGAGACCCAGTACTTC. This encodes CASNPNPGLVGGTETQYF.

This clonotype was seen a few times. A read error may be the cause here, since a much bigger clone is one base away. The chain employs TRBV28 and TRBJ1-5; 9 bases fit TRBD1. This CDR3 region has 15 residues. Unmatched junction bases numbered 10, after V lost 5 bases and J lost 8 bases. Germline CDR1 is MDHEN and CDR2 is SYDVKM. The CDR3 reads CASSRDRGVGKPQHF. CDR3 DNA sequence: TGTGCCAGCAGTCGCGACAGGGGGGTAGGTAAGCCCCAGCATTTT.

As concerns this clonotype: An end of the junction does not agree with germline; a read error may underlie this. The chain is built from TRBV20-1 and TRBJ1-2; D is unresolved. The CDR3 loop spans 15 amino acids. The germline V gene has CDR1 DFQATT and CDR2 SNEGSKA (reference sequence). The CDR3 DNA is TGCAGTGCTAGAGCGAAGGGAGTTAACGCCTATGGCTACATCTTC. Residues: CSARAKGVNAYGYIF.

As to this clonotype: Relative to the germline gene, one junction end is altered; a read error may explain this. The rearrangement links TRBV10-2 to TRBJ2-5, with 8 bases matching TRBD1. The CDR3 is 14 amino acids. Germline V gene data show CDR1 as WSHSY and CDR2 as SAAADI. The CDR3 region is CASKSGQATATQSF. The DNA of the CDR3 is TGCGCCAGCAAATCGGGACAGGCGACTGCGACCCAGTCCTTC.

The chain uses TRBV6-5 and TRBJ2-4, with 7 positions matching TRBD2. The V gene end was trimmed by 8 bases and the J gene end by 16 bases; junction bases not matched to a gene: 17. The CDR3 is made up of 13 amino acids. The germline gives CDR1 MNHEY, CDR2 SVGAGI. The CDR3 DNA sequence: TGTGCCAGCGTGGGAGGGCCGGCTGACACTCAATACTTC. It translates to CASVGGPADTQYF.

V usage is TRBV7-4 and J usage is TRBJ2-7; D remains unclear. Germline CDR1 reads SGHVT; CDR2 reads SQSDAQ. The germline V and J ends were trimmed by 5 bases and 0 bases, with 8 bases remaining between them. This CDR3 has 13 residues. CDR3 loop: CASSRTASYEQYF. The CDR3 nucleotides are TGTGCCAGCAGCAGGACGGCCTCCTACGAGCAGTACTTC.

V is TRBV12-3 or TRBV12-4 and J is TRBJ2-1; 7 bases map to TRBD2. V lost 3 bases, J lost 13 bases, and 15 bases stayed unmatched. CDR3 length: 15 residues. In DNA form, the CDR3 reads TGTGCCAGCAGTTTCCCTCAGCGGGACCACAGTCACCAGTTCTTC. Protein: CASSFPQRDHSHQFF.

About this clonotype: One end of the junction is discordant with germline, which a read error may explain. The chain uses TRBV20-1 and TRBJ1-2, with D maybe TRBD1 (5 bases). The CDR3 has 14 amino acids. Germline V gene data show CDR1 as DFQATT and CDR2 as SNEGSKA (reference sequence). CDR3 DNA: TGCAGTGCTAGAGGGGGGACGGAGACCTATGGTTACACCTTC. This codes for CSARGGTETYGYTF.